A single sample gave rise to the 10 T cell receptor beta chains below, sequenced in a study of post-analysis software for immune sequencing data. Study-level points and caveats: In patients, TRBV5-6, TRBV5-1 and TRBV20-1 belonged to 4 or 5 TRBV segments found more frequently than in controls.

These receptors' targets are unknown. The TCR beta cDNA libraries carried unique molecular identifiers. TCRdb ran MiXCR on the PCR reads and lists one entry per CDR3 protein. The sample includes approximately 360,000 distinct CDR3 sequences, roughly 30% seen only once; the top ten take 10% to 15%. Sequenced material: blood. The receptors stem from a girl aged 5-17 years with multiple sclerosis.

This clonotype was detected many times. The chain carries TRBV6-6 and TRBJ1-6, with a tentative D call TRBD1 (6 bases). This CDR3 has 14 amino acids. V lost 7 bases and J 5 bases, leaving 12 bases between the germline ends. Germline values: CDR1 MNHNY, CDR2 SVGAGI (reference sequence). In DNA, the CDR3 is TGTGCCAGCATCAGGACAGTCCATAATTCACCCCTCCACTTT. Its protein is CASIRTVHNSPLHF.

In its sample, this clonotype was seen once. The chain combines TRBV6-2 or TRBV6-3 with TRBJ2-3; 13 bases match TRBD2. With 6 bases clipped from V and 2 bases from J, the junction kept 5 bases outside the gene matches. CDR3 length: 16 amino acids. In germline, CDR1 is MNHEY, CDR2 SVGEGT. The DNA of the CDR3 is TGTGCCAGCAGGGCGACTAGCGGGGGGTCCACAGATACGCAGTATTTT. Encoded protein: CASRATSGGSTDTQYF.

This clonotype showed up just a few times. V is TRBV20-1 and J is TRBJ1-2; D ambiguous. The CDR3 runs 12 residues. The germline CDR1 and CDR2 sequences are DFQATT and SNEGSKA (reference sequence). With 6 bases removed from V and 7 bases from J, the gap between germline ends came to 15 bases. This CDR3 is CSASPGSAGYTF. As DNA, the CDR3 is TGCAGTGCCAGTCCCGGGTCAGCTGGCTACACCTTC.

This rearrangement joins TRBV20-1 to TRBJ2-1, with D perhaps assigned TRBD1 or TRBD2 (6 bases each). This CDR3 comprises 14 residues. V lost 4 bases and J lost 4, with 14 bases in between. Germline CDR1 is DFQATT and CDR2 is SNEGSKA (reference sequence). The CDR3 protein is CSAKLRGLYNEQFF. The CDR3 DNA follows: TGCAGTGCTAAGTTACGGGGGCTATACAATGAGCAGTTCTTC.

This clonotype has more than one count but fewer than ten. CDR3 DNA: TGCGCCAGCAGCCAAGGACAGGGTGGCGAAAAACTGTTTTTT. Translated: CASSQGQGGEKLFF. The V gene is TRBV4-3, the J gene TRBJ1-4, with 7 bases aligning to TRBD1. V trimming: 1 base; J trimming: 8 bases; junction bases outside the gene matches: 4. Germline V lookup: CDR1 LGHNA, CDR2 YSLEER. CDR3 length: 14 residues.

J is TRBJ2-7 and V is TRBV27, with D perhaps matching TRBD1 or TRBD2 (5 bases each). This CDR3 is built from 15 residues. Trimming took off 6 bases at V and 3 bases at J, with 18 bases between the two ends. Germline loops: CDR1 MNHEY, CDR2 SMNVEV (reference sequence). CDR3 loop: CASRGVGDPFYEQYF. The CDR3 bases are TGTGCCAGCAGGGGTGTGGGGGACCCCTTCTACGAGCAGTACTTC.

The J gene is TRBJ1-2, the V gene TRBV5-1; D remains unclear. V gave up 0 bases and J gave up 11 bases, with 26 bases separating them. The germline CDR1 and CDR2 sequences are SGHRS and YFSETQ. There are 17 residues in the CDR3. The CDR3 sequence: CASSLDVSLGRPGKYTF. CDR3 DNA: TGCGCCAGCAGCTTGGACGTATCACTCGGTAGACCTGGGAAATACACCTTC.

This chain connects TRBV28 to TRBJ2-7; 7 bases are a match to TRBD2. Trimming at V came to 8 bases and at J to 6 bases, leaving 13 bases not matched to a gene. This CDR3 spans 14 amino acids. CDR1 and CDR2 from the germline V gene are MDHEN and SYDVKM. The CDR3 reads CASQRVLGRAEQYF. The DNA of the CDR3 is TGTGCCAGCCAGAGAGTGCTTGGGAGGGCCGAGCAGTACTTC. The full variable domain, with the rest looked up from reference TRBV28 and TRBJ2-7, is DVKVTQSSRYLVKRTGEKVFLECVQDMDHENMFWYRQDPGLGLRLIYFSYDVKMKEKGDIPEGYSVSREKKERFSLILESASTNQTSMYLCASQRVLGRAEQYFGPGTRLTVT.

This clonotype appeared a single time. An end of the junction does not agree with germline; a read error may underlie this. The rearrangement joins TRBV12-3 or TRBV12-4 to TRBJ2-3, with D possibly matching TRBD2 (6 bases). The CDR3 is 16 residues long. The CDR3 sequence: CASSFEAGSSTDAQYF. The CDR3 nucleotides read TGTGCCAGCAGCTTCGAGGCGGGGTCGAGCACAGATGCGCAGTATTTT.

DNA for the CDR3: TGCGCCAGCAGCCTGAACGGGGACAGACGAGGGGATACGCAGTATTTT. Amino acid sequence: CASSLNGDRRGDTQYF. The chain has TRBV5-1 and TRBJ2-3, with 7 bases identical to TRBD1. Unmatched junction bases numbered 14, after V lost 4 bases and J lost 6 bases. Germline CDR1 reads SGHRS; CDR2 reads YFSETQ. CDR3 length equals 16 residues. Full variable domain (remainder filled in from reference TRBV5-1 and TRBJ2-3): KAGVTQTPRYLIKTRGQQVTLSCSPISGHRSVSWYQQTPGQGLQFLFEYFSETQRNKGNFPGRFSGRQFSNSRSEMNVSTLELGDSALYLCASSLNGDRRGDTQYFGPGTRLTVL.